This T cell receptor beta chain was sequenced during a study of T cells expressing NK-cell markers. Study overall: Obtained from sorted CD3+CD56+NKG2C+, CD3+CD56+NKG2C- and CD3+CD56-NKG2C+ T cells were the TCR beta repertoires. Seven sequenced donors out of eight were HCMV-seropositive, one seronegative.

A remark on this clonotype: The antigen remains undetermined.

TCRdb reprocessed the 5' RACE reads and stores each CDR3 protein as one record, lacking DNA. This listing includes about 260,000 distinct CDR3 sequences. This CDR3 contains 14 residues. Germline CDR1 SGHTA, CDR2 FQGNSA. Study-wide results and caveats: The study left the HCMV specificity of expanded NKG2C+ T cell clones unresolved. In over 5 donors, dominant CD3+CD56+NKG2C+ clonotypes ranked among the top 10 CD8+ clonotypes.

The rearrangement joins TRBV7-2 to TRBJ2-5. The clonotype comes from a woman between 18 and 69 years old in good health. The material sequenced was blood T cells: a sorted CD56 or NKG2C T cell subset, CD4+ or CD8+ T cells, or bulk PBMC T cells (not recorded which). The CDR3 loop reads CASSLVVGQETQYF.